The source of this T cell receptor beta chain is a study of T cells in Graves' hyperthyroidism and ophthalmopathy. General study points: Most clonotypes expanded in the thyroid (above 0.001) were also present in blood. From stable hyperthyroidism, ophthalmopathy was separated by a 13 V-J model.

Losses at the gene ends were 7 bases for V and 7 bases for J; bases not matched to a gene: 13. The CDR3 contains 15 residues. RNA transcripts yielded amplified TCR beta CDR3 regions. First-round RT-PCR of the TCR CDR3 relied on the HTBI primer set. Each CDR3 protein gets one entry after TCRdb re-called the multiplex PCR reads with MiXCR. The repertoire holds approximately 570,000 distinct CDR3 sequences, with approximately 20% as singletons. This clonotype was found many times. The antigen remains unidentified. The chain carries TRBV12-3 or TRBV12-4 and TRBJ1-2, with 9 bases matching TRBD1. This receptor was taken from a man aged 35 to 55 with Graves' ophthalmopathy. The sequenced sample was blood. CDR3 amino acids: CASIRLPGQGGGYTF. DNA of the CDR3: TGTGCCAGCATACGCCTACCGGGACAGGGTGGTGGCTACACCTTC.